A single sample is the source of the 13 T cell receptor beta chains below, sequenced in a study of T cell changes during pregnancy in multiple sclerosis. The assay was immunoSEQ multiplex PCR, and TCRdb's table has in-frame clones only and misses some. The table includes 35,000 to 50,000 clones, 80% to 90% detected once. The sample was CD4+ T cells from peripheral blood mononuclear cells, taken in the first trimester of pregnancy. The origin of the receptors is a female donor with multiple sclerosis, enrolled in a pregnancy study.

The chain is built from TRBV18 and TRBJ1-5, with D possibly TRBD1 on 6 matching bases. There are 14 residues in the CDR3. Germline V gene data show CDR1 as KGHSH and CDR2 as LQKENI. Trimming took off 2 bases at V and 7 bases at J, with 12 bases between the two ends. CDR3 DNA: TGTGCCAGCTCACCAGGGGGGGGCGGGCAGCCCCAGCATTTT. It codes for CASSPGGGGQPQHF.

The chain recombines TRBV18 with TRBJ2-1, with TRBD2 matching over 13 bases. Germline loops: CDR1 KGHSH, CDR2 LQKENI. The CDR3 has 16 amino acids. V was pared by 6 bases and J by 6 bases, with 8 bases of the junction left unmatched. CDR3 protein: CASSRGGTSGVNEQFF. As DNA, the CDR3 is TGTGCCAGCTCGCGCGGCGGGACTAGCGGGGTCAATGAGCAGTTCTTC.

The V call is TRBV28, the J call TRBJ1-1; 8 bases fit TRBD1. Germline-derived CDR1 and CDR2 are MDHEN and SYDVKM. The CDR3 consists of 14 residues. Germline trimming cut 5 bases from V and 1 base from J; bases unmatched to any gene: 3. The CDR3 DNA sequence: TGTGCCAGCAGTATGACAGGGGCGAACACTGAAGCTTTCTTT. As protein: CASSMTGANTEAFF.

This sequence joins TRBV2 and TRBJ2-1; 8 bases match TRBD2. This CDR3 contains 15 residues. Germline loops: CDR1 SNHLY, CDR2 FYNNEI. J was trimmed by 2 bases and V by 2 bases; bases with no gene match: 2. Here the CDR3 reads CASSEPAGAYNEQFF. The CDR3 DNA sequence: TGTGCCAGCAGTGAACCAGCGGGAGCCTACAATGAGCAGTTCTTC.

V and J are TRBV7-9 and TRBJ1-1; TRBD1 is a possible D gene (6 bases). From germline, CDR1 is SEHNR and CDR2 FQNEAQ (reference sequence). The V gene lost 6 bases and the J gene lost 0 bases, with 14 bases spanning the gap. This CDR3 spans 15 amino acids. The DNA for the CDR3 is TGTGCCAGCAGAAATACAGGGAGTATGAACACTGAAGCTTTCTTT. It translates to CASRNTGSMNTEAFF.

The V gene is TRBV2, the J gene TRBJ2-7; 12 nucleotides agree with TRBD2. CDR1 is SNHLY and CDR2 is FYNNEI in the germline V gene. Trimming removed 2 bases from V and 1 base from J; junction bases left unmatched: 9. The CDR3 runs 18 residues. The CDR3 region is CASSESGASGRASYEQYF. CDR3 DNA: TGTGCCAGCAGTGAATCTGGGGCTAGCGGGAGGGCTTCCTACGAGCAGTACTTC. The full variable domain, completed using reference TRBV2 and TRBJ2-7, is EPEVTQTPSHQVTQMGQEVILRCVPISNHLYFYWYRQILGQKVEFLVSFYNNEISEKSEIFDDQFSVERPDGSNFTLKIRSTKLEDSAMYFCASSESGASGRASYEQYFGPGTRLTVT.

The genes are TRBV7-9 and TRBJ1-1; 8 nucleotides match TRBD1. This CDR3 has 14 amino acids. The germline V gene encodes CDR1 SEHNR and CDR2 FQNEAQ (reference sequence). The V gene end was trimmed by 5 bases and the J gene end by 4 bases; junction bases not matched to a gene: 6. The CDR3 DNA reads as TGTGCCAGCAGCCCAACAGGGGGAAGCACTGAAGCTTTCTTT. Its translation is CASSPTGGSTEAFF.

This chain uses TRBV18 with TRBJ1-4; D is possibly TRBD1 (6 bases). Germline V CDR1 and CDR2: KGHSH, LQKENI. There are 14 residues in the CDR3. The V end was cut by 5 bases, the J end by 5 bases, with 12 bases between. The CDR3 DNA sequence: TGTGCCAGCTCAGAGACAGGCGTCAATGAAAAACTGTTTTTT. It translates to CASSETGVNEKLFF.

J is TRBJ2-1 and V is TRBV7-9; D call uncertain. The germline V gene encodes CDR1 SEHNR and CDR2 FQNEAQ (reference sequence). CDR3 length equals 13 residues. Trimming pared 6 bases from V and 6 bases from J, leaving 12 bases between. The CDR3 loop is CASSPEEVNEQFF. CDR3 in DNA: TGTGCCAGCAGTCCAGAAGAGGTCAATGAGCAGTTCTTC.

The gene calls are TRBV19 and TRBJ1-2, with 7 bases matching TRBD1. This CDR3 has 14 residues. The germline gives CDR1 LNHDA, CDR2 SQIVND (reference sequence). V gave up 5 bases and J gave up 4 bases; unmatched junction bases: 7. Here the CDR3 reads CASSPGTDGYGYTF. DNA of the CDR3: TGTGCCAGTAGTCCCGGGACAGATGGCTATGGCTACACCTTC.

This rearrangement joins TRBV6-6 to TRBJ1-1, with 8 bases fitting TRBD1. The CDR3 has 14 residues. Per germline, CDR1 MNHNY and CDR2 SVGAGI (reference sequence). J lost 4 bases, V lost 4 bases, and 5 bases had no gene match. The CDR3 nucleotides read TGTGCCAGCAGTTTACAGGGGGGGAGCACTGAAGCTTTCTTT. It codes for CASSLQGGSTEAFF.

This chain connects TRBV28 to TRBJ2-1; D gene unclear. This CDR3 is 13 amino acids long. The germline gives CDR1 MDHEN, CDR2 SYDVKM. V lost 7 bases to trimming and J lost 6 bases, with 13 bases between them. The CDR3 spells CASTELSPNEQFF. The CDR3 bases are TGTGCCAGCACCGAATTGAGCCCCAATGAGCAGTTCTTC.

The J gene is TRBJ2-3, the V gene TRBV25-1, with a tentative D call TRBD2 (6 bases). CDR1 and CDR2 (germline): MGHDK, SYGVNS. Trimming removed 5 bases from V and 3 bases from J, with 15 bases in between. The CDR3 is 15 amino acids. The CDR3 nucleotides read TGTGCCAGCAGTTCCGGCGGGACCGGGACAGATACGCAGTATTTT. Its protein product is CASSSGGTGTDTQYF.